Reported below is one T cell receptor (beta chain). The sample has other DNA sequences that encode this CDR3 too. The CDR3 totals 14 residues. Trimming pared 3 bases from V and 1 base from J, leaving 12 bases between. Per the germline V gene, CDR1 is SQVTM and CDR2 is ANQGSEA. As processed by the authors: Owing to the provision of junction-only sequences devoid of quality scores by immunoSEQ, filtering differed. Clones were sequenced by immunoSEQ multiplex PCR, and TCRdb holds only the in-frame ones, with some missing. Clonal size and the V and J genes are those of that table, whereas D and trimming came from the DNA. The table lists around 700,000 clones, more than 70% of them singletons. The sample is drawn from a study of shared clonotypes between healthy human individuals.

The J gene is TRBJ1-1, the V gene TRBV29-1, with TRBD1 as a possible D gene (5 bases). The TCR originated in a woman aged 30 to 39 in good health. Sequencing input: memory CD4+ T cells sorted from blood. Regarding subset: CD45RA-negative fraction. The CDR3 DNA sequence: TGCAGCGTTGATCTTCAGGGTAGGAACACTGAAGCTTTCTTT. This codes for CSVDLQGRNTEAFF. The complete variable domain, with remaining parts taken from reference TRBV29-1 and TRBJ1-1, reads SAVISQKPSRDICQRGTSLTIQCQVDSQVTMMFWYRQQPGQSLTLIATANQGSEATYESGFVIDKFPISRPNLTFSTLTVSNMSPEDSSIYLCSVDLQGRNTEAFFGQGTRLTVV.